Below, one T cell receptor (beta chain) is given with its context. What it binds is unknown. The protocol was immunoSEQ multiplex PCR, while the TCRdb copy is restricted to in-frame clones and leaves out a portion. The sample lists over 85,000 clones; approximately 94% were seen once. V lost 2 bases and J lost 0, with 10 bases in between. This CDR3 region has 15 residues. Germline assignment: CDR1 LGHNA and CDR2 YNFKEQ. The analysis combined second doses at about 4 or about 12 weeks. The source of the sample is a study of T cell responses to AZD1222 COVID-19 vaccine. Study-level results: Among AZD1222 vaccinees, only six were seropositive at baseline. Spike-wide coverage was observed for vaccine-associated CD4 TCRs, with dominant responses at 160-218 and 743-854. It should be noted that donors were predominantly white British and more often female, and clonal diversity was possibly underestimated.

Sequencing used peripheral blood, obtained 28 days after the second AZD1222 dose. The gene calls are TRBV4-2 and TRBJ1-1; D possibly corresponds to TRBD1 (5 bases). The sequence derives from an adult who received the AZD1222 COVID-19 vaccine. The CDR3 is CASSQFEGMNTEAFF. The CDR3 DNA is TGTGCCAGCAGCCAATTTGAGGGGATGAACACTGAAGCTTTCTTT.